This T cell receptor (beta chain) was obtained from a study of cytomegalovirus exposure and HLA in healthy donors. A multiplex PCR was run with 60 Vbeta primers and 13 Jbeta primers. Sequencing used immunoSEQ multiplex PCR; TCRdb keeps in-frame clones, though not all of them. The table lists 90,000 to 95,000 clones, roughly 78% of them singletons, with around 4% in the top ten. With regard to this clone: The antigen is undetermined.

Study results and caveats: Sequencing depth across donors, presence/absence analyses assumed, was roughly uniform. Analyzed later, association rates of TCRs varied across HLA loci, with DRB1 most and HLA-C fewest. Analysis was performed later, and it showed HLA-associated TCR beta chains to be more clonally expanded than equally common others.

The sequence came from a male donor in good health and CMV-seropositive. Input material: PBMCs.

The CDR3: CASSQDRTDNYEQYF. In nucleotides, the CDR3 is TGCGCCAGCAGCCAAGATAGGACAGACAACTACGAGCAGTACTTC. The chain carries TRBV4-1 and TRBJ2-5; D perhaps matches TRBD1 (6 bases). With the DNA end fitting TRBJ2-7 better, the J assignment may be wrong. Germline values: CDR1 MGHRA, CDR2 YSYEKL. The length of the CDR3 is 15 residues.